This TCR beta chain originates from a study of T cell repertoires in cytomegalovirus infection. As concerns this clonotype: A read error may account for a junction end that differs from germline.

This CDR3 spans 14 amino acids. CDR1 and CDR2 from the germline V gene are MNHEY and SVGEGT. TCRdb analysed the reads with MiXCR anew, one entry per CDR3 protein. The sample consists of about 600,000 distinct CDR3 sequences, approximately 24% of them appearing once. This TCR was sampled from a human donor in good health (CMV status not recorded). Some clones in this sample may be carry-over from other donors' samples. The rearrangement uses TRBV6-2 or TRBV6-3 and TRBJ2-1, with D possibly matching TRBD2 (6 bases). The sequenced material came from CD8+ T cells from PBMCs. CDR3 bases: TGTTCCAGCAGTTTGGCAGCGGGTTACAATGAGCAGTTCTTC. It translates to CSSSLAAGYNEQFF.